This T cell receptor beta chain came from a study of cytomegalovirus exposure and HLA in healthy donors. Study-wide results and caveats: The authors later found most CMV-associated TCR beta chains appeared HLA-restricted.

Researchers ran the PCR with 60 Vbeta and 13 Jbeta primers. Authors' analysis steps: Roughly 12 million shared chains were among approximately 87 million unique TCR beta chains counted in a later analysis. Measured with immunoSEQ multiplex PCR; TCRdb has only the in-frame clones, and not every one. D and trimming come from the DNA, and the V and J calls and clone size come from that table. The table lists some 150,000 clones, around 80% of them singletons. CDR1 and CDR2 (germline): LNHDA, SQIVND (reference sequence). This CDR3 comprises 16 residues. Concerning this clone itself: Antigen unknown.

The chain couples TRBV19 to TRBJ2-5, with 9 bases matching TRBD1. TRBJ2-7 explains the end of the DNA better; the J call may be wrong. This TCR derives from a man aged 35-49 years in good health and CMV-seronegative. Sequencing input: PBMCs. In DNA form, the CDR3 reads TGTGCCAGTAGTATAGTCGGGACAGGGTTTGTTTACGAGCAGTACTTC. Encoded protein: CASSIVGTGFVYEQYF.